Following are 7 T cell receptor beta chains from one sample sequenced in a study of blood T cell repertoires in COVID-19 (dated by TCRdb to between 2020 and 2021). Libraries were constructed by the immunoSEQ multiplex PCR assay. TCRdb stores this immuneACCESS table with in-frame sequences only. Part of the clones is absent; in the studies checked, under half of the shortfall reflects unresolved V genes, and no reason is known for the rest. Here the sample has about 130,000 clones; around 73% occur a single time. Together, the top ten hold approximately 10% of the sample. Sequences were obtained from peripheral blood. All receptors derive from a man aged 55 to 69 who had recovered from COVID-19.

The chain is built from TRBV4-2 and TRBJ1-1, with a possible D match to TRBD1 (6 bases). CDR1 and CDR2 from the germline V gene are LGHNA and YNFKEQ. CDR3 length equals 16 residues. Trimming took off 0 bases at V and 4 bases at J, with 15 bases between the two ends. DNA for the CDR3: TGTGCCAGCAGCCAAGAAGCCCCAGGGGAAGGCACTGAAGCTTTCTTT. Translation gives CASSQEAPGEGTEAFF.

This sequence joins TRBV5-6 and TRBJ1-6; D remains unclear. V was clipped by 4 bases and J by 10 bases, with 12 bases between them. CDR3 length equals 13 residues. Germline CDR1 and CDR2: SGHDT and YYEEEE. CDR3 sequence: CASSLGLRSPLHF. In DNA form, the CDR3 reads TGTGCCAGCAGCCTTGGTCTTAGATCACCCCTCCACTTT.

The rearrangement joins TRBV5-6 to TRBJ1-1, with D unresolved. Trimming took off 3 bases at V and 0 bases at J, with 15 bases between the two ends. Germline CDR1 SGHDT, CDR2 YYEEEE. The CDR3 has 16 residues. The CDR3 DNA sequence: TGTGCCAGCAGCTCTATCCTGGCCAGGATGAACACTGAAGCTTTCTTT. Amino acid sequence: CASSSILARMNTEAFF.

This rearrangement joins TRBV4-1 to TRBJ2-1; tentative D call: TRBD2 (5 bases). The CDR3 runs to 17 residues. V lost 1 base and J 2 bases, leaving 15 bases between the germline ends. CDR1 and CDR2 from the germline V gene are MGHRA and YSYEKL. The CDR3 protein is CASSQVGRGQPYNEQFF. DNA for the CDR3: TGCGCCAGCAGCCAAGTCGGCCGGGGTCAACCCTACAATGAGCAGTTCTTC.

This chain uses TRBV6-6 with TRBJ2-5, with a weak D call TRBD2 (5 bases). Germline assignment: CDR1 MNHNY and CDR2 SVGAGI (reference sequence). Deletions cut 4 bases from V and 7 bases from J, with 22 bases between. There are 16 residues in the CDR3. The CDR3 DNA is TGTGCCAGCAGTTCCCCGCAGCAATTAATTGGAGGGACCCAGTACTTC. Its protein is CASSSPQQLIGGTQYF.

The chain couples TRBV5-4 to TRBJ2-1; possible D gene TRBD2, 6 bases. The CDR3 consists of 15 residues. With 2 bases removed from V and 9 bases from J, the gap between germline ends came to 18 bases. The V gene's germline CDR1 is SGHNT and CDR2 YYREEE (reference sequence). CDR3 protein: CASSFSVGLSSEQFF. CDR3 DNA: TGTGCCAGCAGCTTCTCCGTGGGACTTTCGAGTGAGCAGTTCTTC.

The chain has TRBV5-1 and TRBJ2-7, with 11 bases that match TRBD2. CDR1 is SGHRS, CDR2 YFSETQ, per germline. V shed 10 bases and J 0 bases; nucleotides not matched to a gene: 12. The CDR3 contains 16 residues. CDR3 loop: CAGGIAGGEGSYEQYF. In nucleotides, the CDR3 is TGCGCCGGGGGGATAGCGGGAGGGGAAGGCTCCTACGAGCAGTACTTC.